Below, 26 T cell receptor beta chains from the same sample are listed, as sequenced in a study of blood T cell repertoires in COVID-19. Generated by immunoSEQ multiplex PCR, the TCRdb table keeps only in-frame clones and is missing some. The repertoire has some 250,000 clones, roughly nine tenths of them found once; the top ten carry around 5.9%. The sequencing sample was made of peripheral blood. The receptors originated from a man in his fifties or sixties with acute or convalescent COVID-19.

The rearrangement uses TRBV30 and TRBJ2-2, with D possibly TRBD1 on 5 matching bases. This CDR3 comprises 15 residues. Trimming removed 3 bases at V and 0 bases at J, with 11 bases between. Germline V CDR1 and CDR2: GTSNPN, SVGIG (reference sequence). The CDR3 here is CAWSADSSNTGELFF. The CDR3 coding sequence is TGTGCCTGGAGCGCTGACAGCTCGAACACCGGGGAGCTGTTTTTT.

V is TRBV7-9 and J is TRBJ2-7, with TRBD2 as a possible D gene (8 bases). The CDR3 contains 16 residues. Germline V gene lookup returns CDR1 SEHNR and CDR2 FQNEAQ (reference sequence). The V end was cut by 5 bases, the J end by 5 bases, with 22 bases between. The CDR3 spells CASSPRGREAPDEQYF. DNA for the CDR3: TGTGCCAGCAGCCCTAGGGGGCGGGAGGCCCCGGACGAGCAGTACTTC. Complete variable domain (other parts from reference TRBV7-9 and TRBJ2-7): DTGVSQNPRHKITKRGQNVTFRCDPISEHNRLYWYRQTLGQGPEFLTYFQNEAQLEKSRLLSDRFSAERPKGSFSTLEIQRTEQGDSAMYLCASSPRGREAPDEQYFGPGTRLTVT.

The rearrangement links TRBV30 to TRBJ1-6, with TRBD1 as a possible D gene (5 bases). Germline V CDR1 and CDR2: GTSNPN, SVGIG (reference sequence). The CDR3 has 13 amino acids. V shed 5 bases and J shed 8 bases, with 13 bases lying between them. The chain's CDR3 is CAWRIGGDSPLHF. CDR3 DNA: TGTGCCTGGCGCATCGGGGGGGATTCACCCCTCCACTTT.

The V gene is TRBV28, the J gene TRBJ2-2; 10 positions match TRBD2. The V segment lost 6 bases and the J segment 7 bases; nucleotides outside the gene matches: 5. Germline assignment: CDR1 MDHEN and CDR2 SYDVKM. The CDR3 is 14 residues long. Written as DNA, the CDR3 is TGTGCCAGCAGCAGGGGACTAGCGTTCGGGGAGCTGTTTTTT. Protein sequence: CASSRGLAFGELFF. Full variable domain (rest looked up from reference TRBV28 and TRBJ2-2): DVKVTQSSRYLVKRTGEKVFLECVQDMDHENMFWYRQDPGLGLRLIYFSYDVKMKEKGDIPEGYSVSREKKERFSLILESASTNQTSMYLCASSRGLAFGELFFGEGSRLTVL.

The genes are TRBV4-3 and TRBJ1-5; TRBD1 matches at 9 bases. This CDR3 spans 15 amino acids. V dropped 1 base and J dropped 7; count of bases not matched to a gene: 5. Germline loops: CDR1 LGHNA, CDR2 YSLEER. CDR3 residues: CASSQGTGGRQPQHF. The CDR3 DNA reads as TGCGCCAGCAGCCAAGGTACAGGGGGCAGGCAGCCCCAGCATTTT.

The chain couples TRBV18 to TRBJ1-1, with 7 bases matching TRBD1. Trimming cost V 5 bases and J 5 bases; bases outside gene matches: 2. Germline V gives CDR1 KGHSH, CDR2 LQKENI. This CDR3 has 12 amino acids. The CDR3 nucleotides read TGTGCCAGCTCAAACAGGGGAACTGAAGCTTTCTTT. Its translation: CASSNRGTEAFF.

The V call is TRBV25-1, the J call TRBJ1-5, with a tentative D call TRBD1 (5 bases). In germline, CDR1 is MGHDK, CDR2 SYGVNS. V lost 2 bases and J lost 3, with 8 bases in between. The CDR3 consists of 14 residues. This chain's CDR3 is CASSEQGVNQPQHF. CDR3 in DNA: TGTGCCAGCAGTGAACAGGGTGTCAATCAGCCCCAGCATTTT.

The CDR3 sequence: CASRGLAGGEQYF. CDR3 coding DNA: TGTGCCAGCAGGGGACTAGCGGGAGGCGAGCAGTACTTC. The chain employs TRBV27 and TRBJ2-7; 15 positions agree with TRBD2. From germline, CDR1 is MNHEY and CDR2 SMNVEV (reference sequence). V shed 6 bases, J shed 6 bases, and the junction held 0 bases outside the gene matches. The CDR3 totals 13 residues.

The chain joins TRBV28 to TRBJ1-6; D is ambiguous. This CDR3 is 14 amino acids long. The germline V gene has CDR1 MDHEN and CDR2 SYDVKM. The germline V and J ends were trimmed by 3 bases and 5 bases, with 8 bases remaining between them. This CDR3 reads CASSFRRDNSPLHF. The CDR3 nucleotides read TGTGCCAGCAGTTTTCGGCGGGATAATTCACCCCTCCACTTT. The variable domain in full, with the rest retrieved from reference TRBV28 and TRBJ1-6, is DVKVTQSSRYLVKRTGEKVFLECVQDMDHENMFWYRQDPGLGLRLIYFSYDVKMKEKGDIPEGYSVSREKKERFSLILESASTNQTSMYLCASSFRRDNSPLHFGNGTRLTVT.

V usage is TRBV3-1 (or the pseudogene TRBV3-2) and J usage is TRBJ1-5; TRBD1 agrees at 7 bases. V shed 2 bases, J shed 2 bases, and the junction held 3 bases outside the gene matches. Per germline, CDR1 LGHDT and CDR2 YNNKEL (reference sequence). The CDR3 is made up of 15 amino acids. The CDR3 spells CASSQSTGGNQPQHF. The CDR3 region has the DNA TGTGCCAGCAGCCAATCCACAGGGGGCAATCAGCCCCAGCATTTT.

The V and J genes are TRBV10-1 and TRBJ2-7, with D perhaps TRBD2 (6 bases). Germline V lookup: CDR1 WNHNN, CDR2 SYGVQD (reference sequence). The CDR3 contains 16 residues. Trimming stripped 4 bases from V and 0 bases from J, with 16 bases between. CDR3 nucleotide sequence: TGCGCCAGCAGTGGCGGGGAGGACACAAACTCCTACGAGCAGTACTTC. Translated, it gives CASSGGEDTNSYEQYF.

The genes are TRBV9 and TRBJ2-3, with D unclear. The CDR3 covers 15 residues. V shed 4 bases and J shed 4 bases, with 16 bases lying between them. Germline V gene sequence: CDR1 SGDLS, CDR2 YYNGEE. CDR3 DNA sequence: TGTGCCAGCAGCCCCGGCCCGGCCCGGGCAGATACGCAGTATTTT. Translation gives CASSPGPARADTQYF.

The chain combines TRBV6-2 or TRBV6-3 with TRBJ2-3; the match to TRBD2 covers 7 bases. CDR1 is MNHEY and CDR2 is SVGEGT in the germline V gene. This CDR3 spans 17 amino acids. V lost 4 bases to trimming and J lost 1 base; unmatched junction nucleotides: 11. DNA for the CDR3: TGTGCCAGCAGTTCTCCCCTCCGGCTAGCGGGCACAGATACGCAGTATTTT. As protein: CASSSPLRLAGTDTQYF.

This clone is a singleton in its sample. The chain is built from TRBV6-6 and TRBJ1-2; 9 bases match TRBD1. With 7 bases clipped from V and 3 bases from J, the junction kept 9 bases outside the gene matches. CDR1 and CDR2 (germline): MNHNY, SVGAGI (reference sequence). This CDR3 contains 15 residues. The CDR3 loop is CASIEQGAVHYGYTF. The DNA for the CDR3 is TGTGCCAGCATTGAACAGGGGGCTGTACACTATGGCTACACCTTC.

This chain joins TRBV5-4 and TRBJ2-7; 7 bases fit TRBD1. The germline V gene encodes CDR1 SGHNT and CDR2 YYREEE (reference sequence). Trimming at V came to 8 bases and at J to 3 bases, leaving 2 bases not matched to a gene. The CDR3 is 11 amino acids. Written as DNA, the CDR3 is TGTGCCAGTTCAGGGGGCTACGAGCAGTACTTC. The encoded protein is CASSGGYEQYF.

This rearrangement joins TRBV6-2 or TRBV6-3 to TRBJ1-5; TRBD1 matches 7 bases. The CDR3 spans 15 residues. J was trimmed by 7 bases and V by 6 bases; bases with no gene match: 12. Germline CDR1 MNHEY, CDR2 SVGEGT. The CDR3 sequence is CASSRTGGADQPQHF. CDR3 in DNA: TGTGCCAGCAGCAGGACAGGAGGGGCGGACCAGCCCCAGCATTTT.

J is TRBJ1-1 and V is TRBV14; D not resolved. Between the trimmed V and J ends, which lost 3 bases and 2 bases, there was a span of 7 bases. The CDR3 sequence is 13 residues long. CDR1 is SGHDN, CDR2 FVKESK, per germline. The CDR3 sequence is CASSQTLNTEAFF. The CDR3 DNA is TGTGCCAGCAGCCAGACACTTAACACTGAAGCTTTCTTT.

The J gene is TRBJ2-6, the V gene TRBV24-1, with D unresolved. CDR3 length equals 14 residues. Deletions cut 4 bases from V and 2 bases from J, with 5 bases between. Germline V gene data show CDR1 as KGHDR and CDR2 as SFDVKD. This chain's CDR3 is CATSDRTGANVLTF. The CDR3 nucleotides are TGTGCCACCAGTGACAGAACTGGGGCCAACGTCCTGACTTTC.

The V gene is TRBV5-1, the J gene TRBJ2-7, with a weak D call TRBD2 (5 bases). Germline-derived CDR1 and CDR2 are SGHRS and YFSETQ. The V and J ends lost 0 bases and 3 bases respectively, with 10 bases between them. The CDR3 has 14 amino acids. In nucleotides, the CDR3 is TGCGCCAGCAGCTTGGATGTACTAGTCTACGAGCAGTACTTC. Amino acid sequence: CASSLDVLVYEQYF.

This clone was observed a single time. The chain carries TRBV19 and TRBJ2-1; 8 nucleotides agree with TRBD2. In germline, CDR1 is LNHDA, CDR2 SQIVND (reference sequence). V lost 2 bases and J lost 2; bases outside the gene matches: 5. CDR3 length: 16 residues. CDR3 loop: CASSISRAGAYNEQFF. In nucleotides, the CDR3 is TGTGCCAGTAGTATATCGCGAGCGGGGGCCTACAATGAGCAGTTCTTC.

This rearrangement joins TRBV7-9 to TRBJ1-2; D perhaps matches TRBD1 (5 bases). The germline V gene has CDR1 SEHNR and CDR2 FQNEAQ (reference sequence). With 5 bases removed from V and 2 bases from J, the gap between germline ends came to 6 bases. The CDR3 has 12 residues. DNA for the CDR3: TGTGCCAGCAGCGGGGGGAACTATGGCTACACCTTC. Translating it yields CASSGGNYGYTF.

The CDR3 sequence: CASSLVPEGTEAFF. CDR3 DNA sequence: TGTGCCAGCAGCTTAGTCCCGGAGGGAACTGAAGCTTTCTTT. The rearrangement links TRBV7-2 to TRBJ1-1; D gene ambiguous. Germline V CDR1 and CDR2: SGHTA, FQGNSA. The CDR3 extends over 14 amino acids. The V gene lost 1 base and the J gene lost 5 bases, with 11 bases spanning the gap.

The chain recombines TRBV29-1 with TRBJ2-7, with D possibly TRBD2 on 6 matching bases. This CDR3 region has 13 residues. The germline CDR1 and CDR2 sequences are SQVTM and ANQGSEA. V dropped 4 bases and J dropped 0 bases, with 10 bases sitting between them. The CDR3 sequence: CSVASESSYEQYF. CDR3 coding DNA: TGCAGCGTTGCTAGCGAAAGCTCCTACGAGCAGTACTTC.

This rearrangement joins TRBV3-1 (or the pseudogene TRBV3-2) to TRBJ2-7; TRBD2 agrees at 9 bases. The CDR3 extends over 14 amino acids. Germline CDR1 LGHDT, CDR2 YNNKEL (reference sequence). J lost 2 bases, V lost 1 base, and 0 bases had no gene match. The CDR3 coding sequence is TGTGCCAGCAGCCAAGGCGGGAGGGCCTACGAGCAGTACTTC. This sequence encodes CASSQGGRAYEQYF.

The chain employs TRBV28 and TRBJ2-1; 11 nucleotides match TRBD2. Losses at the gene ends were 4 bases for V and 4 bases for J; bases not matched to a gene: 9. This CDR3 spans 17 amino acids. Germline CDR1 MDHEN, CDR2 SYDVKM. The CDR3 DNA sequence: TGTGCCAGCAGTTCCCTGGGACTAGCGGTGGGTTACAATGAGCAGTTCTTC. It yields the protein CASSSLGLAVGYNEQFF. Variable domain in full (rest from reference TRBV28 and TRBJ2-1): DVKVTQSSRYLVKRTGEKVFLECVQDMDHENMFWYRQDPGLGLRLIYFSYDVKMKEKGDIPEGYSVSREKKERFSLILESASTNQTSMYLCASSSLGLAVGYNEQFFGPGTRLTVL.

The chain carries TRBV7-9 and TRBJ1-5, with D tentatively TRBD1 (6 bases). This CDR3 has 14 amino acids. Trimming removed 5 bases at V and 5 bases at J, with 13 bases between. CDR1 and CDR2 from the germline V gene are SEHNR and FQNEAQ (reference sequence). The CDR3 region is CASSQLAGDQPQHF. The CDR3 region has the DNA TGTGCCAGCAGCCAGTTAGCAGGGGATCAGCCCCAGCATTTT.